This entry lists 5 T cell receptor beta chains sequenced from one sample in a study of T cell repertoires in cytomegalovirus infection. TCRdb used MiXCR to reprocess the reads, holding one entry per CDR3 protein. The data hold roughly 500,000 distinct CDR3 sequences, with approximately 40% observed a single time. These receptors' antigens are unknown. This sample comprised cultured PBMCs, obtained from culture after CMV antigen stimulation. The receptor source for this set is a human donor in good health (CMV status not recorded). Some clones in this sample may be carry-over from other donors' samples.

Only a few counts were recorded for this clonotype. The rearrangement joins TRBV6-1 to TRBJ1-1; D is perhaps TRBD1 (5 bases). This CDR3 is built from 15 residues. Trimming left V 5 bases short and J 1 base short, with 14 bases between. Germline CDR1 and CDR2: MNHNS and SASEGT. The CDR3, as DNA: TGTGCCAGCAGTCGTTTGGGGGGACCGAACACTGAAGCTTTCTTT. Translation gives CASSRLGGPNTEAFF.

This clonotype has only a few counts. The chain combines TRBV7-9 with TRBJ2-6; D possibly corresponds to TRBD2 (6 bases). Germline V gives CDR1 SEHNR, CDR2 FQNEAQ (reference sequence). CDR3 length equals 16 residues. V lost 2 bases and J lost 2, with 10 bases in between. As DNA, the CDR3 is TGTGCCAGCAGCTTATTGGAGGGCCCTGGGGCCAACGTCCTGACTTTC. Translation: CASSLLEGPGANVLTF.

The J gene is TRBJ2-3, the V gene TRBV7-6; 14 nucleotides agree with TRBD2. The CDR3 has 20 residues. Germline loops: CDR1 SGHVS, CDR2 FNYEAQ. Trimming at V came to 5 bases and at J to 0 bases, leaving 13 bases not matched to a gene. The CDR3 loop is CASSDWTSGGPLLSTDTQYF. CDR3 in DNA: TGTGCCAGCAGCGACTGGACTAGCGGGGGGCCCCTGTTGAGCACAGATACGCAGTATTTT. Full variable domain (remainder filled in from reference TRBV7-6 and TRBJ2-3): GAGVSQSPRYKVTKRGQDVALRCDPISGHVSLYWYRQALGQGPEFLTYFNYEAQQDKSGLPNDRFSAERPEGSISTLTIQRTEQRDSAMYRCASSDWTSGGPLLSTDTQYFGPGTRLTVL.

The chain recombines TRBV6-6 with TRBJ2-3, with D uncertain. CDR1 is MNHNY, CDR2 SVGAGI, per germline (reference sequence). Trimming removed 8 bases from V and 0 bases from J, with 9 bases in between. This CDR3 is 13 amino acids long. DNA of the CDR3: TGTGCCAGCCGAAGCCGGAGCACAGATACGCAGTATTTT. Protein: CASRSRSTDTQYF.

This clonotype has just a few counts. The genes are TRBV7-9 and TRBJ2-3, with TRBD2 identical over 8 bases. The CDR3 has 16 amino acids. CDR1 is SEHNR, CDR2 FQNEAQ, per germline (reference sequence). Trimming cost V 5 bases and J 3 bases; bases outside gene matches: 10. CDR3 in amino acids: CASSDGSGGRTDTQYF. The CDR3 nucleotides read TGTGCCAGCAGCGACGGAAGCGGGGGTAGGACAGATACGCAGTATTTT.